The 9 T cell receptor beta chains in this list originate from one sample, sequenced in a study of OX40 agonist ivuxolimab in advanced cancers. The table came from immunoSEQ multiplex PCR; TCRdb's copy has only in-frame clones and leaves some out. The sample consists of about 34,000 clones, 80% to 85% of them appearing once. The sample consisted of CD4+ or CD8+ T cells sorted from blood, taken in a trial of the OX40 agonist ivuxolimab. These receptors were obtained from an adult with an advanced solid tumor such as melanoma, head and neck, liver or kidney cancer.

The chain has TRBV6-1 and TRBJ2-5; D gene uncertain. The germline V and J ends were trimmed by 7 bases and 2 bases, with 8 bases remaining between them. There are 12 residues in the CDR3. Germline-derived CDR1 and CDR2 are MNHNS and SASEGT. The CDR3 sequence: CASKSDQETQYF. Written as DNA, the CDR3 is TGTGCCAGCAAGTCGGATCAAGAGACCCAGTACTTC.

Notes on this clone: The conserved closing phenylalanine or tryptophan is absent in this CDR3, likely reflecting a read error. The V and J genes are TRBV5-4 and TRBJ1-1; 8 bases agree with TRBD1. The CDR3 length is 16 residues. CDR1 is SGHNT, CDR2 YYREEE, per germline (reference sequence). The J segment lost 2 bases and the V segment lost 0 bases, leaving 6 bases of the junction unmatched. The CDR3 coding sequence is TGTGCCAGCAGCTTGGGGCAGGGGGCCACCAACACTGAAGCTTTCCTT. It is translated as CASSLGQGATNTEAFL.

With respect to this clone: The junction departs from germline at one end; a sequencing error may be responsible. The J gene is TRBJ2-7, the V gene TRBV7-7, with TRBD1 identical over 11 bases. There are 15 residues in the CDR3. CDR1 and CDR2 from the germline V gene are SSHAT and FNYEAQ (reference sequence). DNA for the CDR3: TGTGCTAGCAGCCTGGACAGGGGGCCTCCCTACGAGCAGTACTTC. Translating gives CASSLDRGPPYEQYF.

The CDR3 region is CAWTAKDGRGEKLFF. The CDR3 bases are TGTGCCTGGACCGCTAAGGACGGGCGCGGTGAAAAACTGTTTTTT. This chain connects TRBV30 to TRBJ1-4; D gene ambiguous. V was cut by 4 bases and J by 7 bases, with 19 bases left in between. Germline V gives CDR1 GTSNPN, CDR2 SVGIG (reference sequence). CDR3 length: 15 residues.

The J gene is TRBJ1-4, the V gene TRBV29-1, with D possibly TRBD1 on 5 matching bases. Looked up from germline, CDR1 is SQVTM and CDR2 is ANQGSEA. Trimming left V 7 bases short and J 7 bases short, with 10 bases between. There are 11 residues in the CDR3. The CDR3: CSGDLGEKLFF. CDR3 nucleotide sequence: TGCAGCGGGGACTTGGGTGAAAAACTGTTTTTT.

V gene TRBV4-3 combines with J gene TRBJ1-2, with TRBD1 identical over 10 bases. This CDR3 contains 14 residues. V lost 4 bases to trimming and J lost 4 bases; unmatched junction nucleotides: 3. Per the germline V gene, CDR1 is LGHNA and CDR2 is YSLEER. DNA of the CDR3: TGCGCCAGCAGCCCGGACAGGGGGGTCTATGGCTACACCTTC. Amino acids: CASSPDRGVYGYTF.

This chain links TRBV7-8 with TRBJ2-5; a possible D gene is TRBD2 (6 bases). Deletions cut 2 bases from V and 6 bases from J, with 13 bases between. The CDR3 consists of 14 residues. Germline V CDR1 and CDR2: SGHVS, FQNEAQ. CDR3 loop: CASSLRETTKTQYF. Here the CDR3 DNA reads TGTGCCAGCAGCTTACGGGAGACTACGAAGACCCAGTACTTC. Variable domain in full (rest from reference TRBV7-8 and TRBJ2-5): GAGVSQSPRYKVAKRGQDVALRCDPISGHVSLFWYQQALGQGPEFLTYFQNEAQLDKSGLPSDRFFAERPEGSVSTLKIQRTQQEDSAVYLCASSLRETTKTQYFGPGTRLLVL.

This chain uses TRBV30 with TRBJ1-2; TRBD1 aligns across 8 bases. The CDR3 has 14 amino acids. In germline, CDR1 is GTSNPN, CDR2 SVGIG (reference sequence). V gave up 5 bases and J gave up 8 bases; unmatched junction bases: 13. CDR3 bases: TGTGCCTGGGAACCGGGACAGGTTTCGAGCGGCTACACCTTC. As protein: CAWEPGQVSSGYTF. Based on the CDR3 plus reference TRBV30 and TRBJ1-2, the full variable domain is SQTIHQWPATLVQPVGSPLSLECTVEGTSNPNLYWYRQAAGRGLQLLFYSVGIGQISSEVPQNLSASRPQDRQFILSSKKLLLSDSGFYLCAWEPGQVSSGYTFGSGTRLTVV.

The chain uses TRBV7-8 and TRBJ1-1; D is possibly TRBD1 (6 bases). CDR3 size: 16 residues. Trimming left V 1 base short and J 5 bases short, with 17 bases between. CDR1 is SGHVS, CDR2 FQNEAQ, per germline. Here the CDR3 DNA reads TGTGCCAGCAGCTTAGTCGCGGGGGGCGATGTTACTGAAGCTTTCTTT. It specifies CASSLVAGGDVTEAFF.